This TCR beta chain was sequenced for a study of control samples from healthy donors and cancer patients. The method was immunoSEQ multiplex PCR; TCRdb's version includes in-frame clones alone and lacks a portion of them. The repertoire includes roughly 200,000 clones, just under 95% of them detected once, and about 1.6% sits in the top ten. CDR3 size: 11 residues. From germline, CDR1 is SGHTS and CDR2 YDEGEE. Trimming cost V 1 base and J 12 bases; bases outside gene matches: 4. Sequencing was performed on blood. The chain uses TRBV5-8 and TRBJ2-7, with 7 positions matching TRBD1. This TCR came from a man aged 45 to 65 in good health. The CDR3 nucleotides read TGTGCCAGCAGCTTGTTGGGACAGAGGTACTTC. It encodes CASSLLGQRYF.